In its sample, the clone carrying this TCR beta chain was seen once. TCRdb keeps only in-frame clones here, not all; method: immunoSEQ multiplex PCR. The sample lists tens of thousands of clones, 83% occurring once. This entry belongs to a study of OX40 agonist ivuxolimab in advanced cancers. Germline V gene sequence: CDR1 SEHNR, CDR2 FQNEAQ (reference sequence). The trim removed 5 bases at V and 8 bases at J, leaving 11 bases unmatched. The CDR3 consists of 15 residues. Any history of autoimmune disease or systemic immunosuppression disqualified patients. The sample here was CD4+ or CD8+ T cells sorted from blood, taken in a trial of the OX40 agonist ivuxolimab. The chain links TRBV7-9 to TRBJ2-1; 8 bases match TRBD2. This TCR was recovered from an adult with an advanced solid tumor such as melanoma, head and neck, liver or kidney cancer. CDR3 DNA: TGTGCCAGCAGCATGACCTCGGGGGGGTTGGATGAGCAGTTCTTC. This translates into CASSMTSGGLDEQFF.